Listed here are 8 T cell receptor beta chains from one sample, sequenced in a study of T-cell memory formation after mild COVID-19 (dated by TCRdb to the early 2020s). Library creation used 5' RACE. Sequencing relied on an Illumina NovaSeq 6000. TCRdb trimmed public reads at Q25 via fastp, called clones via MiXCR and kept in-frame beta chains. Each entry is one CDR3 protein sequence, shown with its most common DNA and genes. This sample is represented by about 320,000 distinct CDR3 sequences; 13% to 15% of them were singletons. About 21% of the sample lies in the top ten. Sequenced: PBMCs or a T cell subset sorted from them (not recorded which). The receptors come from a man aged 18 to 35 who had mild COVID-19 (a few samples of this study predate the infection). The sample titles of this study are shuffled in the database, so cell type and time point are left out; the donor was told from shared clones.

The chain combines TRBV4-1 with TRBJ1-2; D is undetermined. V was pared by 0 bases and J by 7 bases, with 12 bases between. This CDR3 is 14 amino acids long. Germline CDR1 is MGHRA and CDR2 is YSYEKL. CDR3 region: CASSQDLLVVGYTF. CDR3 bases: TGCGCCAGCAGCCAAGATTTGCTAGTGGTTGGCTACACCTTC.

This chain connects TRBV10-3 to TRBJ1-2, with a tentative D call TRBD1 (6 bases). This CDR3 has 15 residues. Germline values: CDR1 ENHRY, CDR2 SYGVKD. V was clipped by 3 bases and J by 6 bases, with 17 bases between them. The CDR3 is CAISDSGRGFDGYTF. The CDR3 DNA reads as TGTGCCATCAGTGATAGTGGGAGGGGGTTCGATGGCTACACCTTC.

CDR3 nucleotides: TGCGCCAGCAGCTTGGAAGGCGACGGCACTGAAGCTTTCTTT. Encoded protein: CASSLEGDGTEAFF. V gene TRBV5-1 combines with J gene TRBJ1-1, with no clear D. Germline V gene lookup returns CDR1 SGHRS and CDR2 YFSETQ. V lost 0 bases, J lost 4 bases, and 10 bases lay in between. This CDR3 is 14 amino acids long.

The chain is built from TRBV10-3 and TRBJ2-1, with TRBD1 matching 9 bases. The CDR3 consists of 12 residues. Germline values: CDR1 ENHRY, CDR2 SYGVKD. The V gene end was trimmed by 6 bases and the J gene end by 8 bases; junction bases not matched to a gene: 2. CDR3 residues: CAISRQGDEQFF. The CDR3, as DNA: TGTGCCATCAGCCGACAGGGGGATGAGCAGTTCTTC.

The chain recombines TRBV12-3 or TRBV12-4 with TRBJ1-2; perhaps TRBD1 as D (6 bases). CDR3 length equals 14 residues. Trimming pared 4 bases from V and 0 bases from J, leaving 9 bases between. In DNA, the CDR3 is TGTGCCAGCAGTTGGAAGGGGGCTAACTATGGCTACACCTTC. Translating gives CASSWKGANYGYTF.

This clonotype has a count of ten or more. The V and J genes are TRBV6-5 and TRBJ1-1; D call uncertain. This CDR3 comprises 13 residues. The V and J ends lost 5 bases and 4 bases respectively, with 11 bases between them. The germline V gene encodes CDR1 MNHEY and CDR2 SVGAGI. CDR3 region: CASSLYVGTEAFF. CDR3 in DNA: TGTGCCAGCAGTCTTTACGTGGGCACTGAAGCTTTCTTT.

This clonotype was detected a few times. V usage is TRBV10-2 and J usage is TRBJ2-5; 7 nucleotides agree with TRBD1. CDR1 WSHSY and CDR2 SAAADI come from the germline V gene. J lost 5 bases, V lost 4 bases, and 4 bases had no gene match. This CDR3 has 13 amino acids. As DNA, the CDR3 is TGCGCCAGCAGTGGACAGGGTCCGGAGACCCAGTACTTC. It codes for CASSGQGPETQYF.

The chain recombines TRBV5-6 with TRBJ2-3; 7 positions match TRBD1. Germline V lookup: CDR1 SGHDT, CDR2 YYEEEE. V was pared by 4 bases and J by 8 bases, with 7 bases of the junction left unmatched. CDR3 length equals 13 residues. CDR3 sequence (DNA): TGTGCCAGCAGCAGACAGGGATCAGTTACGCAGTATTTT. Translation: CASSRQGSVTQYF.